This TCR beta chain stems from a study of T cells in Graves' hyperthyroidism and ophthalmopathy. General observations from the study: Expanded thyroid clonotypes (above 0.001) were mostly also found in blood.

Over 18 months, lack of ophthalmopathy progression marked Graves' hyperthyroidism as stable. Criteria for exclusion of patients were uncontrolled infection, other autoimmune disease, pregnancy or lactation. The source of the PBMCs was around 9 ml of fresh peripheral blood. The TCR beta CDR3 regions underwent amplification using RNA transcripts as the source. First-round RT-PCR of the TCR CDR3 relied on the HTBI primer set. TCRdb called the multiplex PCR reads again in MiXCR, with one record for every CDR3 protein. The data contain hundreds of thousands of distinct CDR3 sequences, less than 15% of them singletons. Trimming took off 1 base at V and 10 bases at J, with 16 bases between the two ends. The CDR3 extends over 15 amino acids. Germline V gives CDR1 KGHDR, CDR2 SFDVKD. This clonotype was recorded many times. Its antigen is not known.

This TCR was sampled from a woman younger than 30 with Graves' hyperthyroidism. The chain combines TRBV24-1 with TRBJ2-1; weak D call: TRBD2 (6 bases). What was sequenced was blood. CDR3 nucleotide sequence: TGTGCCACCAGTGATTTACTAGCCAGGCGTGGGGAGCAGTTCTTC. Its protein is CATSDLLARRGEQFF.